The 12 T cell receptor beta chains presented below share a single source sample, sequenced in a study of post-analysis software for immune sequencing data. General study points: About five TRBV segments occurring more often in patients than controls included TRBV5-6, TRBV5-1 and TRBV20-1.

Carried by the TCR beta cDNA libraries were unique molecular identifiers. TCRdb fed the PCR reads into MiXCR, producing one record per CDR3 protein. The sample yields about 540,000 distinct CDR3 sequences, 34% seen once. Antigens for these TCRs are unknown. Sequencing was performed on blood. The receptor set was obtained from a girl aged 2-17 years with multiple sclerosis.

This rearrangement joins TRBV20-1 to TRBJ2-1, with D perhaps matching TRBD1 or TRBD2 (5 bases each). This CDR3 has 15 residues. Germline V gene lookup returns CDR1 DFQATT and CDR2 SNEGSKA (reference sequence). Between the trimmed V and J ends, which lost 6 bases and 12 bases, there was a span of 27 bases. The CDR3 sequence is CSARNTGRNVVGQFF. CDR3 nucleotides: TGCAGTGCGCGCAATACGGGACGGAACGTCGTGGGGCAGTTCTTC.

V and J are TRBV20-1 and TRBJ1-1; D gene unclear. The CDR3 has 14 amino acids. The germline gives CDR1 DFQATT, CDR2 SNEGSKA (reference sequence). Deletions cut 4 bases from V and 10 bases from J, with 22 bases between. CDR3: CSATRAGNTEVAFF. In nucleotides, the CDR3 is TGCAGTGCTACTCGAGCGGGAAACACTGAGGTAGCTTTCTTT.

The gene calls are TRBV10-3 and TRBJ2-5, with a possible D match to TRBD2 (6 bases). This CDR3 contains 13 residues. In germline, CDR1 is ENHRY, CDR2 SYGVKD. The V and J ends lost 4 bases and 11 bases respectively, with 17 bases between them. CDR3 DNA: TGTGCCATCAGTGGCGGACTACAGGACAAGCAGTACTTC. Translating gives CAISGGLQDKQYF.

The rearrangement joins TRBV5-1 to TRBJ2-3; D is unclear. Per germline, CDR1 SGHRS and CDR2 YFSETQ. There are 15 residues in the CDR3. V lost 7 bases, J lost 1 base, and 16 bases lay in between. CDR3 DNA: TGCGCCAGCGTCTATTGGTCCTTCGGCACAGATACGCAGTATTTT. Its translation: CASVYWSFGTDTQYF.

This rearrangement joins TRBV20-1 to TRBJ2-7, with 9 bases lining up with TRBD2. The J call is in doubt because the DNA end fits TRBJ2-5 better. CDR3 length: 14 amino acids. The germline V gene encodes CDR1 DFQATT and CDR2 SNEGSKA (reference sequence). The CDR3 DNA reads as TGCAGTGCTAGGTCGCGGGGGGGCGTGGAGACCCAGTACTTC. It yields the protein CSARSRGGVETQYF.

This clonotype came up a few times. CDR3 in amino acids: CASSLVPGSGANVLTF. In DNA, the CDR3 is TGCGCCAGCAGCTTGGTCCCAGGGTCTGGGGCCAACGTCCTGACTTTC. The chain combines TRBV5-1 with TRBJ2-6; D perhaps matches TRBD1 (5 bases). Trimming shortened V by 0 bases and J by 1 base, and 8 bases separated the two germline ends. The germline CDR1 and CDR2 sequences are SGHRS and YFSETQ. This CDR3 region has 16 residues.

This clonotype has a handful of counts. The genes are TRBV2 and TRBJ2-3, with D possibly matching TRBD1 (6 bases). V dropped 7 bases and J dropped 3 bases, with 14 bases sitting between them. From germline, CDR1 is SNHLY and CDR2 FYNNEI. The CDR3 is made up of 14 amino acids. CDR3: CASISGDITDTQYF. CDR3 DNA: TGTGCCAGCATCTCCGGGGACATAACAGATACGCAGTATTTT.

Only a few counts were recorded for this clonotype. This chain joins TRBV7-9 and TRBJ1-1; D is undetermined. Per germline, CDR1 SEHNR and CDR2 FQNEAQ (reference sequence). Trimming left V 3 bases short and J 5 bases short, with 10 bases between. The CDR3 extends over 13 amino acids. DNA of the CDR3: TGTGCCAGCAGCTTTCTGAGGGATACTGAAGCTTTCTTT. Encoded protein: CASSFLRDTEAFF.

This clonotype was seen more than once but under ten times. This chain joins TRBV6-6 and TRBJ2-5; D is ambiguous. The CDR3 totals 15 residues. Deletions cut 0 bases from V and 0 bases from J, with 8 bases between. Germline-derived CDR1 and CDR2 are MNHNY and SVGAGI (reference sequence). CDR3 protein: CASSYSRIDQETQYF. CDR3 DNA: TGTGCCAGCAGTTACTCAAGGATAGACCAAGAGACCCAGTACTTC.

CDR3 in amino acids: CASSLDSLAGGYNEQFF. CDR3 sequence (DNA): TGCGCCAGCAGCTTGGACAGTCTAGCGGGGGGCTACAATGAGCAGTTCTTC. The V gene is TRBV5-1, the J gene TRBJ2-1; 11 nucleotides match TRBD2. V trimming: 0 bases; J trimming: 3 bases; junction bases outside the gene matches: 5. CDR1 and CDR2 from the germline V gene are SGHRS and YFSETQ. The CDR3 extends over 17 amino acids.

This clonotype was observed a single time. The chain couples TRBV21-1 to TRBJ2-4. TRBJ2-7 matches the DNA end more closely, so the J call is doubtful. TRBV21-1 is recorded as a pseudogene. This CDR3 contains 13 residues. This CDR3 reads CARQTQVCYEQYF. The CDR3 DNA is TGTGCCCGCCAAACGCAGGTTTGCTACGAGCAGTACTTC.

The chain carries TRBV24-1 and TRBJ1-1; a weak D match, TRBD1 (5 bases). From germline, CDR1 is KGHDR and CDR2 SFDVKD. The CDR3 covers 12 residues. Trimming removed 4 bases at V and 7 bases at J, with 9 bases between. CDR3 DNA sequence: TGTGCCACCAGTGACACTGGACATGAAGCTTTCTTT. This codes for CATSDTGHEAFF.